This TCR beta chain was obtained from a study of blood T cell repertoires in COVID-19. Turning to the study itself: The study drew acute and convalescent COVID-19 samples from the United States, Italy and Spain. PBMCs, B-cell-depleted T cells, or T cells provided the cDNA or gDNA that made up the material.

Methods used by the authors: The assay estimated nucleated cells by amplifying reference gene primers. Sequenced by immunoSEQ multiplex PCR; TCRdb stores in-frame clones only, minus some. From that table come the V and J calls and clone size; the DNA was used to work out D and trimming. The data hold 27,000 or so clones, with about 80% observed a single time. In germline, CDR1 is MGHRA, CDR2 YSYEKL. The CDR3 contains 15 residues. Deletions cut 4 bases from V and 0 bases from J, with 12 bases between. Sequenced material: peripheral blood. This sequence was found in a man aged 65-85 years with active COVID-19. The rearrangement uses TRBV4-1 and TRBJ1-2; a weak D match, TRBD1 (5 bases). CDR3 residues: CASSRGTAPNYGYTF. The CDR3 DNA sequence: TGCGCCAGCAGCCGCGGGACGGCCCCTAACTATGGCTACACCTTC.